The entry below describes one TCR beta chain. This clone came up a few times. Its specific antigen is unknown. Nothing much larger sits one base from this clone, and base qualities are not available. This entry comes from a study of blood T cell repertoires in COVID-19 (dated by TCRdb to about 2020). At the level of the whole study: Collaborator samples came from the United States, Italy and Spain and covered acute and convalescent phases of COVID-19. Where available, HLA class I and class II types were taken from metadata supplied by the sample provider and were not determined by assay-based typing. Nearly every sample came with metadata listing a de-identified subject ID, COVID-19 status, age in years and sex. Deeply sampled blood TCRbeta repertoires from subjects exposed to, actively infected with, or recovered from COVID-19 were included in the dataset. Samples came from the ongoing ImmuneRACE study (first 160 participants) plus 1,254 subjects from 6 global collaborators. The prospective study material was composed of cDNA or gDNA derived from T cells, B-cell-depleted T cells, or PBMCs. The repertoires were released in a freely available public database intended as a resource for research on the immune response to SARS-CoV-2.

Per the germline V gene, SGHRS is the CDR1 and YFSETQ is the CDR2. V is pared back by 5 bases and J by 6 bases, with 23 bases lying between the germline termini. From its cysteine to its phenylalanine, the CDR3 spans 16 amino acids. Only the CDR3 region is kept as DNA, spanning 48 bases read in frame from base 1. Beyond this particular receptor, the publication reports: The quantity of clinical and demographic metadata differed by source and by participant and was supplied without curation.

TCRbeta CDR3 regions were amplified from genomic DNA by means of the immunoSEQ Assay, a bias-controlled multiplex PCR. For the original study's pipeline: Nucleated cell counts per sample were estimated from amplification of reference gene primers within the assay. To quantify the absolute abundance of each unique TCRbeta CDR3 rearrangement, sequence reads were collapsed and filtered. For each sample, productive Simpson clonality was calculated as the square root of Simpson's diversity index over productive rearrangements. Imported from immuneACCESS, the table was reduced by TCRdb to in-frame sequences with V and J called. These copies leave out some clones; in studies compared against another copy, an unresolved V gene accounts for under half, and the cause of the remainder is not known. That table supplies the V and J calls and clone size; D and trimming were determined from the DNA. The sample has around 420,000 clones on record, around 90% of them singletons. The ten largest clones represent over 2% of the sample.

In the prospective study, participants were about 18 to 95 years old, resided in about two dozen geographic areas of the United States, and were enrolled through a virtual design. Cohort assignment in the prospective study relied on participant-reported clinical history from a screening survey and a study questionnaire. Each participant in the prospective study had whole blood, serum and a nasopharyngeal or oropharyngeal swab collected by mobile phlebotomists. Prospective study participants could optionally give additional blood draws and questionnaires over a roughly two-month period. Prospective study blood samples were shipped either frozen or at room temperature before DNA extraction.

Input material: PBMCs or T cells enriched from blood (not recorded which). The chain joins TRBV5-1 to TRBJ1-1; TRBD1 might be the D gene, on 6 matching bases. The TCR was taken from a woman in her 40s with acute COVID-19. The sequenced DNA is TGCGCCAGCAGTCACGAACTCGGGGGGCAGCGTGCTGAAGCTTTCTTT. This codes for CASSHELGGQRAEAFF.